A single T cell receptor (beta chain) is shown here with its context. The antigen it recognizes is unknown. It may be a read error: a sequence one base away is much more abundant. This record belongs to a study of metastatic and nonmetastatic thyroid tumors (dated by TCRdb to 2020 to 2021). The study in broad terms: For patients with malignant and with benign thyroid disease, the researchers compared repertoires between peripheral blood samples and tumor or nodule tissue samples.

No treatment had been received by any patient before thyroid surgery. Using T-cell receptor beta sequencing, the researchers looked back retrospectively at clinical samples from patients, gathered between about 2012 and 2019. The paper's findings and limits, for the study overall: In both blood and tumor samples, malignant tumors were reported to have significantly higher TCR beta diversity than benign nodules.

The receptor library was made with PCR. The sequencer was an Illumina HiSeq 4000. The TCR beta-chain CDR3 region of each patient was profiled by high-throughput sequencing. The paper's data handling went like this. Drawing on CDR3 differences between clinicopathological groups, the researchers built a classifier meant to tell apart patients with distant-metastatic papillary thyroid cancer. The Shannon index was used to measure repertoire diversity, and the Morisita-Horn index was used to measure how similar tumor and blood repertoires were. The public reads were quality trimmed at Q25 with fastp and then assembled into clones with MiXCR by TCRdb, keeping productive beta chains. The V and J calls reflect TCRdb's pipeline rather than the authors' work. This sample lists about 82,000 clones; 9.5% to 15% were detected once. Of the sample, 7% to 10% falls within the top ten clones. Based on the germline V gene (reference sequence), the CDR1 and CDR2 sequences are DFQATT and SNEGSKA. Spanning cysteine to phenylalanine, the CDR3 consists of 14 amino acids. Only the CDR3 part of the read is kept: 42 bases, read in frame from the first base.

This TCR was recovered from a female donor with papillary thyroid cancer or a benign thyroid nodule (not recorded which). Some clones in this sample may be carry-over from other donors' samples. The sample was tumor tissue. This chain joins TRBV20-1 to TRBJ2-5, with 7 bases aligning to TRBD2. The CDR3 sequence is CSASRGGDQETPYF. The DNA sequence follows: TGCAGTGCTAGTAGGGGAGGGGACCAAGAGACCCCGTACTTC.